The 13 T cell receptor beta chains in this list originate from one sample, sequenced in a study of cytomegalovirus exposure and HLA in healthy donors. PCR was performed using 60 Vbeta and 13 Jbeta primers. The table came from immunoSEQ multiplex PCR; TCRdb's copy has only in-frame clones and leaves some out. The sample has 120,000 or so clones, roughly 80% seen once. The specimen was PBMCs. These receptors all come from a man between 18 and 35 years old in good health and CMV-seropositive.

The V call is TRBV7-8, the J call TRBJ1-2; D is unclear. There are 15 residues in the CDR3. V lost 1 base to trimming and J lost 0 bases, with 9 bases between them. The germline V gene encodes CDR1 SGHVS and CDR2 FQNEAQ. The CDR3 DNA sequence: TGTGCCAGCAGCTTAGGGACGGGAGCTAACTATGGCTACACCTTC. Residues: CASSLGTGANYGYTF.

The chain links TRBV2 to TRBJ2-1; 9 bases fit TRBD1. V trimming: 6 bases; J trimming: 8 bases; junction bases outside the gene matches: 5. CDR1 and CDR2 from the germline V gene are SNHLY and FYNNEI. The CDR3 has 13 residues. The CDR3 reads CASSGRDRDEQFF. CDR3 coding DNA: TGTGCCAGCAGCGGCCGGGACAGGGATGAGCAGTTCTTC.

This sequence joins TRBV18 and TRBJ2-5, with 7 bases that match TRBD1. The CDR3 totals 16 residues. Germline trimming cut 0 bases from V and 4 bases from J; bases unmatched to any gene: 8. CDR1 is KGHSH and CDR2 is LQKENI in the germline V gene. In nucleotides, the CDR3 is TGTGCCAGCTCACCACCCCCGACAGGGTATGGAGAGACCCAGTACTTC. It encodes CASSPPPTGYGETQYF.

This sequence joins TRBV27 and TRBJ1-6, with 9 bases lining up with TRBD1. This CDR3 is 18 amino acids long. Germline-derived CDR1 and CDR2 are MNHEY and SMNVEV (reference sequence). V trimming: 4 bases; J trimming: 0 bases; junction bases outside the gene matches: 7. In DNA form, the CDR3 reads TGTGCCAGCAGTTCGGGACAGGGCGTAAGCTCCTATAATTCACCCCTCCACTTT. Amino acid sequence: CASSSGQGVSSYNSPLHF.

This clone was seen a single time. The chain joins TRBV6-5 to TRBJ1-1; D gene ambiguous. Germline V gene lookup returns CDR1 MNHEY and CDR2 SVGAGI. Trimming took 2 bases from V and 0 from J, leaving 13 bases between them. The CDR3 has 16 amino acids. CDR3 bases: TGTGCCAGCAGTTACATCGAGCGGGGAATGAACACTGAAGCTTTCTTT. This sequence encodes CASSYIERGMNTEAFF.

The CDR3 loop is CASSLGQAPYNEQFF. CDR3 sequence (DNA): TGCGCCAGCAGCTTGGGACAGGCACCCTACAATGAGCAGTTCTTC. The chain joins TRBV5-1 to TRBJ2-1; maybe TRBD1 (6 bases). Trimming cost V 0 bases and J 2 bases, with 9 bases left between them. There are 15 residues in the CDR3. Germline loops: CDR1 SGHRS, CDR2 YFSETQ.

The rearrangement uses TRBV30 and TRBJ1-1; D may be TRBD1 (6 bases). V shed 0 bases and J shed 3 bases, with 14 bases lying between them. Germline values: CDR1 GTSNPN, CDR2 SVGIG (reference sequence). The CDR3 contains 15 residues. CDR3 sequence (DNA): TGTGCCTGGAGTGTACGGATGGCAGGGGACACTGAAGCTTTCTTT. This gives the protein CAWSVRMAGDTEAFF.

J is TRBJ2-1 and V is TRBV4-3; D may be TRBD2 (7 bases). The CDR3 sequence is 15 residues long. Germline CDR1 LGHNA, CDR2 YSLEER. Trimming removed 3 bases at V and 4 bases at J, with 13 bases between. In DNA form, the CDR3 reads TGCGCCAGCAGCCAGGGACGGGGGGCGTACAATGAGCAGTTCTTC. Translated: CASSQGRGAYNEQFF.

The CDR3 reads CASSLSGTQYF. DNA of the CDR3: TGTGCCAGCAGCTTGAGTGGGACCCAGTACTTC. The rearrangement links TRBV7-9 to TRBJ2-5; D is unclear. V dropped 3 bases and J dropped 7 bases, with 6 bases sitting between them. CDR3 length equals 11 residues. Germline V CDR1 and CDR2: SEHNR, FQNEAQ (reference sequence).

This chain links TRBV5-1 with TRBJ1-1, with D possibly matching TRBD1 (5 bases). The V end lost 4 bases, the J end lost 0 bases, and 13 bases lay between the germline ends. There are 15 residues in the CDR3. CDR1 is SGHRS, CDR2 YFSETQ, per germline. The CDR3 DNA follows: TGCGCCAGCAGCCCCGGGACGGGAGTGAACACTGAAGCTTTCTTT. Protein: CASSPGTGVNTEAFF. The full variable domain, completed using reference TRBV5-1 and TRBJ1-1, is KAGVTQTPRYLIKTRGQQVTLSCSPISGHRSVSWYQQTPGQGLQFLFEYFSETQRNKGNFPGRFSGRQFSNSRSEMNVSTLELGDSALYLCASSPGTGVNTEAFFGQGTRLTVV.

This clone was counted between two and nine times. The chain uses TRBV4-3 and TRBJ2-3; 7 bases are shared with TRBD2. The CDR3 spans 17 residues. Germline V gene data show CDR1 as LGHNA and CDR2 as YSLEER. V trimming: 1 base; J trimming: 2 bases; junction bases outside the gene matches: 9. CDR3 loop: CASSQAAGLGFTDTQYF. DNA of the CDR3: TGCGCCAGCAGCCAAGCAGCGGGACTCGGGTTCACAGATACGCAGTATTTT.

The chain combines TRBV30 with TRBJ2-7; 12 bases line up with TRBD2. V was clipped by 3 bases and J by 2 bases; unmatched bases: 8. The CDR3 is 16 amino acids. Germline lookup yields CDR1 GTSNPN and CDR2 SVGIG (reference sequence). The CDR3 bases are TGTGCCTGGAGCAACCTACTAGCGGGAGGCGCCTACGAGCAGTACTTC. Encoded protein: CAWSNLLAGGAYEQYF.

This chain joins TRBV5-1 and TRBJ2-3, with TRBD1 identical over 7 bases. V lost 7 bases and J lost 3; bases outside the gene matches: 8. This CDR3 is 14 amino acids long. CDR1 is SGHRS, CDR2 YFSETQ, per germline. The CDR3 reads CASGGQERTDTQYF. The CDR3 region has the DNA TGCGCCAGCGGAGGACAGGAGAGAACAGATACGCAGTATTTT.